This TCR beta chain came from a study of blood T cells in healthy people across ages. A note on this clonotype: Its antigen remains unknown.

Through a sample-barcoded 5' primer and a J-beta primer mix, a second PCR was run for 7 to 11 cycles. TCRdb re-analysed the 5' RACE reads in MiXCR, keeping a single row per CDR3 protein. This sample yields 780,000 or so distinct CDR3 sequences, of which roughly three fifths are seen a single time; around a quarter belongs to the top ten. Extracted total RNA amounted to at least 5.5 micrograms for each sample. General study findings and limits: More naive CD4+ cells and higher diversity were found in long-lived than in aged donors.

The sequence was obtained from a man in his forties in good health. Sequenced input: blood.

The CDR3 loop is CASSSRGANGRYNEQYF. The CDR3 nucleotides are TGTGCCAGCAGCTCAAGGGGGGCGAATGGGAGATACAATGAGCAGTACTTC. This chain links TRBV12-3 or TRBV12-4 with TRBJ2-5; perhaps D is TRBD1 or TRBD2 (6 bases each). The CDR3 runs to 17 residues. The ends were cut back, 6 bases at V and 11 bases at J, with 31 bases in the middle.